This TCR beta chain was retrieved from a study of Ad26.COV2.S vaccination and SARS-CoV-2 variants. Findings of the study overall: It was found that vaccine and placebo recipients had similar non-spike TCR breadth. Relative to placebo recipients, vaccine recipients exhibited elevated spike-specific TCR breadth.

About this clone: Its antigen remains unidentified.

Some clones are missing from TCRdb's copy, which holds only in-frame ones; the method was immunoSEQ multiplex PCR. The profile shows roughly 150,000 clones, more than 80% of them singletons. V shed 0 bases and J shed 7 bases, with 12 bases lying between them. This CDR3 comprises 14 residues. The receptor's source is a human donor who had recovered from COVID-19. This specimen consisted of peripheral blood, obtained after recovery from COVID-19. The rearrangement links TRBV23-1 to TRBJ2-5; D might be TRBD2 (5 bases). TRBV23-1 is assigned to the ORF class and has an uncertain function. The CDR3 DNA follows: TGCGCCAGCAGTCAATCGGACTGCTCATCGACCCAGTACTTC. This translates into CASSQSDCSSTQYF.